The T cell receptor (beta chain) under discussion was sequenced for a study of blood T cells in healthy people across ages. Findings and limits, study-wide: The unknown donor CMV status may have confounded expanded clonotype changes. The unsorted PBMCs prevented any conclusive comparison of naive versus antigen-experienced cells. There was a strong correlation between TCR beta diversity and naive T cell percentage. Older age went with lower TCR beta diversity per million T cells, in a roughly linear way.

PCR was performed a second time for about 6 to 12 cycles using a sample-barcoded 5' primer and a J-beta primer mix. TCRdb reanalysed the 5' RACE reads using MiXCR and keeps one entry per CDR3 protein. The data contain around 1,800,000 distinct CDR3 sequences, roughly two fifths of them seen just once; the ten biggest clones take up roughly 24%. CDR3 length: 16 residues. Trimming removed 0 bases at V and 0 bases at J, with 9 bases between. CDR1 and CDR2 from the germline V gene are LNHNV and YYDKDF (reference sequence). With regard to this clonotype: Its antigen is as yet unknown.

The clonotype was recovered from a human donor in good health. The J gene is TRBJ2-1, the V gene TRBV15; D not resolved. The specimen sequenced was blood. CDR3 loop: CATSRDAISSYNEQFF. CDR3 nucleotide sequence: TGTGCCACCAGCAGAGACGCGATAAGCTCCTACAATGAGCAGTTCTTC. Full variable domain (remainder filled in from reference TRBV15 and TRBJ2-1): DAMVIQNPRYQVTQFGKPVTLSCSQTLNHNVMYWYQQKSSQAPKLLFHYYDKDFNNEADTPDNFQSRRPNTSFCFLDIRSPGLGDTAMYLCATSRDAISSYNEQFFGPGTRLTVL.